These T cell receptor beta chains were read from a single sample in a study of identical twins. TCRdb itself ran the 5' RACE reads through MiXCR, one entry per CDR3 protein. Here the sample spans nearly 900,000 distinct CDR3 sequences, roughly an eighth being singletons. This sample also appeared in a second study, on yellow fever vaccine responses in identical twins.

Sequenced material: PBMCs. These receptor sequences come from a woman aged 18-35 years in good health. CDR3s include the opening cysteine and the closing phenylalanine or tryptophan. The D gene is left open where the match is weak. Clone size is shown for a subset of rows, as once, few, many or a class of expanded clone.

D gene,clone size,J gene,V gene,CDR3 DNA,CDR3 protein
TRBD2,.,TRBJ2-1,TRBV10-3,TGTGCCATCAGTGAGGCCCTGGGTAGCGGGAGCGAGCGCAATGAGCAGTTCTTC,CAISEALGSGSERNEQFF
TRBD2,many,TRBJ2-5,TRBV5-1,TGCGCCAGCAGCGTGGGACTAGCGGAAGAGACCCAGTACTTC,CASSVGLAEETQYF
.,few,TRBJ2-7,TRBV10-3,TGTGCCACCAGGACGGCCTCCTACGAGCAGTACTTC,CATRTASYEQYF
TRBD1,few,TRBJ2-7,TRBV7-6,TGTGCCAGCAGCTTGGAGACAGGGATCTACGAGCAGTACTTC,CASSLETGIYEQYF
.,.,TRBJ2-3,TRBV7-6,TGTGCCAGCAGCTTAGTCCCAGCCCCCTTGAGCACAGATACGCAGTATTTT,CASSLVPAPLSTDTQYF
.,.,TRBJ2-5,TRBV29-1,TGCAGCGTCTCCGTGACTGGGGGTGCCCAGTACTTC,CSVSVTGGAQYF
TRBD2,.,TRBJ2-7,TRBV7-8,TGTGCCAGCAGCTTATGGGTTAGCGGGGCCGCCTACGAGCAGTACTTC,CASSLWVSGAAYEQYF
.,many,TRBJ2-3,TRBV29-1,TGCAGCGTTGATATAGTACAGAGGACAGATACGCAGTATTTT,CSVDIVQRTDTQYF
TRBD2,.,TRBJ2-3,TRBV7-9,TGTGCCAGCAGCCTTCCCTGGGGAGGGGCAGATACGCAGTATTTT,CASSLPWGGADTQYF
.,.,TRBJ2-5,TRBV9,TGTGCCAGCAGCGTAGCCAGGGAAGAGACCCAGTACTTC,CASSVAREETQYF
TRBD1,.,TRBJ2-5,TRBV5-6,TGTGCCAGCAGAACGCAGGGGGCCTGGAGCCAAGAGACCCAGTACTTC,CASRTQGAWSQETQYF
.,.,TRBJ1-1,TRBV29-1,TGCAGCGTTGCGACCTGGAACACTGAAGCTTTCTTT,CSVATWNTEAFF
.,few,TRBJ1-4,TRBV28,TGTGCCAGCAGTCCCTCGACAGGACCCAGGCAAAAACTGTTTTTT,CASSPSTGPRQKLFF
.,many,TRBJ2-1,TRBV12-3/TRBV12-4,TGTGCCAGCACCATGAACCTCAATGAGCAGTTCTTC,CASTMNLNEQFF
.,many,TRBJ1-1,TRBV5-1,TGCGCCAGCAGCTTGGAGGCAGCCAACACTGAAGCTTTCTTT,CASSLEAANTEAFF
TRBD2,.,TRBJ2-7,TRBV6-1,TGTGCCAGCAGTGAGCGGGAGGTGGGGGCCTACGAGCAGTACTTC,CASSEREVGAYEQYF
.,.,TRBJ2-6,TRBV24-1,TGTGCCACCAGTGACCCCTTAGGTGTTGCTGGGGCCAACGTCCTGACTTTC,CATSDPLGVAGANVLTF
TRBD2,few,TRBJ2-7,TRBV18,TGTGCCAGCTCACCACGGGAGGGAGGGAACGAGCAGTACTTC,CASSPREGGNEQYF
.,.,TRBJ2-1,TRBV6-1,TGTGCCAGCAGTCGGGCGCCCCTTAGCGCAGACAATGAGCAGTTCTTC,CASSRAPLSADNEQFF
.,few,TRBJ1-1,TRBV28,TGTGCCAGCAGCCCACTCTGGGGGAAGAACACTGAAGCTTTCTTT,CASSPLWGKNTEAFF
.,few,TRBJ1-1,TRBV7-9,TGTGCCAGCAGCTTCGGCGGAGCGGGAGCTTTCTTT,CASSFGGAGAFF
.,few,TRBJ2-7,TRBV12-3/TRBV12-4,TGTGCCAGCAGTTTCACCGGGACCCTTCCGTACGAGCAGTACTTC,CASSFTGTLPYEQYF
TRBD1,.,TRBJ2-7,TRBV12-3/TRBV12-4,TGTGCCAGCAGCGGGACAGGGCGGCACGAGCAGTACTTC,CASSGTGRHEQYF
TRBD2,many,TRBJ2-1,TRBV24-1,TGTGCCACCAGTGATTCTCCTACTAGCGGGAGAGGCGATGAGCAGTTCTTC,CATSDSPTSGRGDEQFF
TRBD1,.,TRBJ2-1,TRBV5-1,TGCGCCAGCAGCTTGGGGGACAGGGTAAGGATTGAGCAGTTCTTC,CASSLGDRVRIEQFF
TRBD1,.,TRBJ2-3,TRBV7-9,TGTGCCAGCAGCTCAGGACAGGGGGCACATACGCAGTATTTT,CASSSGQGAHTQYF
.,few,TRBJ2-5,TRBV5-1,TGCGCCAGCAGGAGGGACTCCGAAGAGACCCAGTACTTC,CASRRDSEETQYF
.,few,TRBJ2-7,TRBV5-5,TGTGCCAGCAGCTTGGAGGAGGGGGTCTACGAGCAGTACTTC,CASSLEEGVYEQYF
.,few,TRBJ2-2,TRBV5-1,TGCGCCAGCACCGCACAGGGTAAGGCCTCGGCCGGCACCGGGGAGCTGTTTTTT,CASTAQGKASAGTGELFF
.,.,TRBJ1-1,TRBV6-5,TGTGCCAGCAGTTATTTCCCCAAGGACGGGACTGAAGCTTTCTTT,CASSYFPKDGTEAFF
TRBD2,many,TRBJ2-3,TRBV28,TGTGCCAGCAGCCGGCGGACTAGCGAGACGCAGTATTTT,CASSRRTSETQYF
TRBD2,.,TRBJ2-7,TRBV5-1,TGCGCCAGCAGGTCGGGAGGGGCAGGGGCCTACGAGCAGTACTTC,CASRSGGAGAYEQYF
.,.,TRBJ1-4,TRBV20-1,TGCAGTGCTAGAGACGGAACAACTAATGAAAAACTGTTTTTT,CSARDGTTNEKLFF
.,.,TRBJ2-7,TRBV29-1,TGCAGCGCCACTGGGAACAAGGGCGGCTCCTACGAGCAGTACTTC,CSATGNKGGSYEQYF
TRBD2,.,TRBJ2-1,TRBV5-6,TGTGCCAGCAGCGACTCCGGGACTAGCGGGCTGAGCTCCTACAATGAGCAGTTCTTC,CASSDSGTSGLSSYNEQFF
.,few,TRBJ2-7,TRBV12-3/TRBV12-4,TGTGCCAGCAGTTTAGTCGGCGAGGTCCACGAGCAGTACTTC,CASSLVGEVHEQYF